This T cell receptor beta chain stems from a study of tumor-infiltrating lymphocytes in localized non-small cell lung cancer. Findings of the study overall: Tumor T-cell fraction from TCR sequencing was not associated with recurrence-free survival (p = 0.61). Available tissue quantity limited TCR sequencing to a patient subset.

V shed 4 bases and J shed 0 bases, with 13 bases lying between them. The CDR3 loop spans 15 amino acids. Germline V gene lookup returns CDR1 MNHNY and CDR2 SVGAGI (reference sequence). The method was immunoSEQ multiplex PCR; TCRdb's version includes in-frame clones alone and lacks a portion of them. The table records 21,000 or so clones, more than 75% of them present only once. To note about this clone: The target antigen is unknown.

The chain is built from TRBV6-6 and TRBJ2-7; D is possibly TRBD1 (6 bases). The clonotype was recovered from a human donor with non-small cell lung cancer. Sequencing was carried out using lung tumor tissue. The CDR3 coding sequence is TGTGCCAGCAGTTTTTATAGGGGGAGCTCCTACGAGCAGTACTTC. It is translated as CASSFYRGSSYEQYF.